These T cell receptor beta chains were read from a single sample in a study of beta chain features in type 1 diabetes. TCRdb's table, derived via immunoSEQ multiplex PCR, lists solely in-frame clones and lacks some. The data contain about 900,000 clones, roughly 15% of them singletons. The sequenced material came from naive CD4+ T cells from blood. All receptors come from a young woman in good health. CDR3s include the opening cysteine and the closing phenylalanine or tryptophan. A D gene is named only where the DNA matches it firmly. Rows give clone size only sometimes, using once, few, many, or a class for an expanded clone.

J: TRBJ2-2
D: TRBD2
V: TRBV28
size: few
CDR3: CASRLAGGNTGELFF
DNA: TGTGCCAGCAGACTAGCGGGAGGGAACACCGGGGAGCTGTTTTTT

J: TRBJ2-7
D: NA
V: TRBV28
size: NA
CDR3: CASTTRGQTYEQYF
DNA: TGTGCCAGCACCACCCGGGGGCAAACTTACGAGCAGTACTTC

J: TRBJ2-6
D: NA
V: TRBV19
size: NA
CDR3: CASSVSHSGANVLTF
DNA: TGTGCCAGTAGCGTCAGTCACTCTGGGGCCAACGTCCTGACTTTC

J: TRBJ2-2
D: TRBD2
V: TRBV11-3
size: few
CDR3: CASSSLAGPGELFF
DNA: TGTGCCAGCAGCTCCCTAGCGGGCCCCGGGGAGCTGTTTTTT

J: TRBJ2-3
D: NA
V: TRBV7-9
size: NA
CDR3: CASSSPRLRTDTQYF
DNA: TGTGCCAGCAGCTCCCCTCGACTCCGCACAGATACGCAGTATTTT

J: TRBJ1-5
D: NA
V: TRBV6-5
size: NA
CDR3: CASSSHRNQPQHF
DNA: TGTGCCAGCAGTTCTCACAGGAATCAGCCCCAGCATTTT

J: TRBJ2-1
D: NA
V: TRBV15
size: NA
CDR3: CATSPWLDPYNEQFF
DNA: TGTGCCACCAGCCCATGGCTAGACCCCTACAATGAGCAGTTCTTC

J: TRBJ2-2
D: NA
V: TRBV6-5
size: few
CDR3: CASSYQGGPEELFF
DNA: TGTGCCAGCAGTTACCAGGGTGGCCCCGAGGAGCTGTTTTTT

J: TRBJ1-4
D: NA
V: TRBV4-3
size: NA
CDR3: CASSQFLGAGGEKLFF
DNA: TGCGCCAGCAGCCAATTTCTGGGGGCCGGGGGTGAAAAACTGTTTTTT

J: TRBJ2-4
D: NA
V: TRBV7-2
size: few
CDR3: CASSFRGSNIQYF
DNA: TGTGCCAGCAGCTTTAGAGGCAGCAACATTCAGTACTTC

J: TRBJ2-5
D: NA
V: TRBV5-1
size: few
CDR3: CASSLERAEETQYF
DNA: TGCGCCAGCAGCTTGGAGAGGGCAGAAGAGACCCAGTACTTC

J: TRBJ2-7
D: NA
V: TRBV7-8
size: NA
CDR3: CASSFRTAPTYEQYF
DNA: TGTGCCAGCAGCTTTCGGACAGCTCCGACCTACGAGCAGTACTTC

J: TRBJ2-5
D: TRBD1
V: TRBV7-9
size: NA
CDR3: CASSSTGGVGASETQYF
DNA: TGTGCCAGCAGCTCGACAGGGGGCGTTGGGGCCTCGGAGACCCAGTACTTC

J: TRBJ2-1
D: NA
V: TRBV7-9
size: NA
CDR3: CASSQDSTYRGGEQFF
DNA: TGCGCCAGCAGCCAAGACAGTACATACCGGGGTGGTGAGCAGTTCTTC

J: TRBJ1-2
D: NA
V: TRBV21-1
size: NA
CDR3: CASRITMTANYGYTF
DNA: TGTGCCAGCAGAATTACCATGACAGCCAACTATGGCTACACCTTC

J: TRBJ2-7
D: NA
V: TRBV28
size: NA
CDR3: CASSLQGTLPWSLDEQYF
DNA: TGTGCCAGCAGTTTACAGGGAACCCTACCCTGGTCCCTGGACGAGCAGTACTTC

J: TRBJ2-3
D: NA
V: TRBV11-2
size: few
CDR3: CASSHERLVTDTQYF
DNA: TGTGCCAGCAGCCACGAGAGACTAGTCACAGATACGCAGTATTTT

J: TRBJ1-6
D: NA
V: TRBV4-3
size: few
CDR3: CASSQAWGSPLHF
DNA: TGCGCCAGCAGCCAAGCCTGGGGTTCACCCCTCCACTTT

J: TRBJ1-1
D: NA
V: TRBV2
size: few
CDR3: CASSPMGLGNTEAFF
DNA: TGTGCCAGCAGTCCAATGGGGCTCGGGAACACTGAAGCTTTCTTT

J: TRBJ2-3
D: NA
V: TRBV7-2
size: NA
CDR3: CASSVVLTDTQYF
DNA: TGTGCCAGCAGCGTGGTCCTCACAGATACGCAGTATTTT

J: TRBJ1-3
D: TRBD1
V: TRBV7-2
size: once
CDR3: CASSPTGGSGNTIYF
DNA: TGTGCCAGCAGCCCGACAGGGGGCTCTGGAAACACCATATATTTT

J: TRBJ2-1
D: TRBD1
V: TRBV6-1
size: once
CDR3: CASSRDSPYSAQFF
DNA: TGTGCCAGCAGCCGGGACAGCCCTTACAGTGCGCAGTTCTTC

J: TRBJ2-3
D: NA
V: TRBV9
size: NA
CDR3: CASSVDWQGDTQYF
DNA: TGTGCCAGCAGCGTTGACTGGCAGGGAGATACGCAGTATTTT

J: TRBJ2-7
D: TRBD2
V: TRBV28
size: NA
CDR3: CASGGEGGPSYEQYF
DNA: TGTGCCAGTGGAGGTGAGGGAGGGCCCTCCTACGAGCAGTACTTC

J: TRBJ2-7
D: NA
V: TRBV29-1
size: NA
CDR3: CSVVLGVRQYF
DNA: TGCAGCGTTGTTTTGGGCGTTCGGCAGTACTTC

J: TRBJ1-4
D: NA
V: TRBV6-1
size: NA
CDR3: CASSDGTIEKLFF
DNA: TGTGCCAGCAGTGACGGGACGATCGAAAAACTGTTTTTT

J: TRBJ2-3
D: TRBD2
V: TRBV7-2
size: NA
CDR3: CASSLLGGTSTDTQYF
DNA: TGTGCCAGCAGCTTATTGGGGGGGACTAGCACAGATACGCAGTATTTT

J: TRBJ2-2
D: NA
V: TRBV2
size: NA
CDR3: CASSILWSGELFF
DNA: TGTGCCAGCAGTATCCTATGGTCCGGGGAGCTGTTTTTT

J: TRBJ2-1
D: NA
V: TRBV11-2
size: few
CDR3: CASSLSGNEQFF
DNA: TGTGCCAGCAGCTTAAGCGGGAATGAGCAGTTCTTC

J: TRBJ1-2
D: NA
V: TRBV27
size: NA
CDR3: CASSPRLNYGYTF
DNA: TGTGCCAGCAGCCCCCGGCTAAACTATGGCTACACCTTC

J: TRBJ2-7
D: TRBD2
V: TRBV28
size: NA
CDR3: CASRISGRAYEQYF
DNA: TGTGCCAGCAGGATCTCCGGGAGGGCCTACGAGCAGTACTTC

J: TRBJ2-3
D: TRBD2
V: TRBV9
size: NA
CDR3: CASSVAGGGQAADTQYF
DNA: TGTGCCAGCAGCGTAGCGGGAGGAGGGCAGGCTGCAGATACGCAGTATTTT

J: TRBJ2-1
D: NA
V: TRBV6-5
size: few
CDR3: CASSGVNEQFF
DNA: TGTGCCAGCAGTGGGGTCAATGAGCAGTTCTTC

J: TRBJ2-3
D: NA
V: TRBV7-2
size: NA
CDR3: CASSPALTGVSDTQYF
DNA: TGTGCCAGCAGCCCGGCTCTAACGGGAGTTTCAGATACGCAGTATTTT

J: TRBJ1-1
D: NA
V: TRBV6-5
size: NA
CDR3: CASSQTPNTEAFF
DNA: TGTGCCAGCAGCCAGACACCGAACACTGAAGCTTTCTTT

J: TRBJ2-7
D: TRBD2
V: TRBV10-3
size: NA
CDR3: CAISPASGRGIYEQYF
DNA: TGTGCCATCAGCCCAGCTAGCGGGAGGGGAATCTACGAGCAGTACTTC

J: TRBJ1-1
D: NA
V: TRBV19
size: NA
CDR3: CASHLRGNTEAFF
DNA: TGTGCCAGCCACCTACGGGGGAACACTGAAGCTTTCTTT

J: TRBJ2-3
D: TRBD2
V: TRBV11-2
size: few
CDR3: CASSPRGGREGLHTQYF
DNA: TGTGCCAGCAGCCCCCGAGGGGGGCGGGAGGGGTTGCATACGCAGTATTTT

J: TRBJ2-7
D: NA
V: TRBV25-1
size: few
CDR3: CASSERGLSSYEQYF
DNA: TGTGCCAGCAGTGAACGAGGGCTTAGCTCCTACGAGCAGTACTTC

J: TRBJ2-3
D: NA
V: TRBV7-7
size: few
CDR3: CASSPVVGTDTQYF
DNA: TGTGCTAGCAGCCCAGTCGTTGGCACAGATACGCAGTATTTT

J: TRBJ2-7
D: NA
V: TRBV20-1
size: few
CDR3: CSARGGYEQYF
DNA: TGCAGTGCCCGGGGTGGCTACGAGCAGTACTTC

J: TRBJ2-5
D: TRBD1
V: TRBV7-6
size: few
CDR3: CASSFSRRDRGETQYF
DNA: TGTGCCAGCAGCTTCTCAAGACGGGACAGGGGAGAGACCCAGTACTTC

J: TRBJ2-7
D: NA
V: TRBV7-2
size: few
CDR3: CASSLQGTGTFPYEQYF
DNA: TGTGCCAGCAGCTTGCAGGGAACCGGGACATTTCCCTACGAGCAGTACTTC

J: TRBJ2-1
D: TRBD2
V: TRBV2
size: NA
CDR3: CASRSTSGGYNEQFF
DNA: TGTGCCAGCAGGTCCACTAGCGGGGGTTACAATGAGCAGTTCTTC

J: TRBJ2-1
D: TRBD2
V: TRBV7-9
size: few
CDR3: CASTAGTSGNNEQFF
DNA: TGTGCCAGCACCGCCGGGACTAGCGGAAACAATGAGCAGTTCTTC